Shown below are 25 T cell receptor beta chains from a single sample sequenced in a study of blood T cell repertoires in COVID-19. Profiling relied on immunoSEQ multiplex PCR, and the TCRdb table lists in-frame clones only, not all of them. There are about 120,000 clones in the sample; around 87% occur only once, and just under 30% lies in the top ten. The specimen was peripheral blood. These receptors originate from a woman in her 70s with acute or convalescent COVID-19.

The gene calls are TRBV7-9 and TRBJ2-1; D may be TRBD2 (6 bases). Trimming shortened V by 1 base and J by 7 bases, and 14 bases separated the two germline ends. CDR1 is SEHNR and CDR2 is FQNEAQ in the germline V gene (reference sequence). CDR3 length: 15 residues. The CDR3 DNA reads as TGTGCCAGCAGCTTAGTTCCGGGGGTGTGGAATGAGCAGTTCTTC. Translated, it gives CASSLVPGVWNEQFF.

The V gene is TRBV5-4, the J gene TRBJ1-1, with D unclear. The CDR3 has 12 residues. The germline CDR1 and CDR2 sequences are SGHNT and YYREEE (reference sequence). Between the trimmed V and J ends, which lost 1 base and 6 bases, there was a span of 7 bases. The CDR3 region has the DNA TGTGCCAGCAGCTTGCGTTCAGCTGAAGCTTTCTTT. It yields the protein CASSLRSAEAFF.

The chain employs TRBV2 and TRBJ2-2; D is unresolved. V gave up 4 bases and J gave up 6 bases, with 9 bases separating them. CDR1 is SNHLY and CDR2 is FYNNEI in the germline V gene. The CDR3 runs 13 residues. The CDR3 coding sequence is TGTGCCAGCAGTGCAGGTCTGGCCGGGGAGCTGTTTTTT. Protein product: CASSAGLAGELFF.

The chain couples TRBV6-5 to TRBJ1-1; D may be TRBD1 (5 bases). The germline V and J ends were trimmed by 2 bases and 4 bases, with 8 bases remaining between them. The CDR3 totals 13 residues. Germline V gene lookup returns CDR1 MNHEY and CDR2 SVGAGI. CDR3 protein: CASSYHDSTEAFF. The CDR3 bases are TGTGCCAGCAGTTACCACGACAGCACTGAAGCTTTCTTT.

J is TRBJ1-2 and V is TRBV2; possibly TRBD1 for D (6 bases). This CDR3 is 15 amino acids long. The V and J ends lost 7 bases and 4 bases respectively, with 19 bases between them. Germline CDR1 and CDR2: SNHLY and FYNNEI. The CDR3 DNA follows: TGTGCCAGCACTCCCGGGGCAGGGGTTCTCTATGGCTACACCTTC. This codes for CASTPGAGVLYGYTF.

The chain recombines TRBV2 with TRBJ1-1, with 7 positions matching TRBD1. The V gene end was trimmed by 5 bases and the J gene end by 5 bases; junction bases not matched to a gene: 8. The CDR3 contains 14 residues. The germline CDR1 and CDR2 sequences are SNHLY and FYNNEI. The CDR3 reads CASSSAGGETEAFF. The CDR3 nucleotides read TGTGCCAGCAGTAGCGCAGGGGGAGAGACTGAAGCTTTCTTT.

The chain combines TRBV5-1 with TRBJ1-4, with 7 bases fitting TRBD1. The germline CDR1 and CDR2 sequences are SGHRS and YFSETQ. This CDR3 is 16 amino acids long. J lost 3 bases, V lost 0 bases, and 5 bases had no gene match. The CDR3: CASSLVGGMANEKLFF. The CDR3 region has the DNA TGCGCCAGCAGCTTGGTAGGGGGCATGGCTAATGAAAAACTGTTTTTT.

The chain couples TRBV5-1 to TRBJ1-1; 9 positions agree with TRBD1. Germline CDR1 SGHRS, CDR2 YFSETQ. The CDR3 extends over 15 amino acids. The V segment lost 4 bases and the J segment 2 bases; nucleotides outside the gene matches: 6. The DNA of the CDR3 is TGCGCCAGCAGCCCCGGGGACAGGGCCAACACTGAAGCTTTCTTT. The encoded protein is CASSPGDRANTEAFF.

The CDR3 spells CASSINLAEPYEQYF. DNA of the CDR3: TGTGCCAGTAGTATCAATCTAGCGGAGCCCTACGAGCAGTACTTC. The rearrangement joins TRBV19 to TRBJ2-7, with 7 bases that match TRBD2. The J segment lost 2 bases and the V segment lost 3 bases, leaving 7 bases of the junction unmatched. The CDR3 has 15 residues. Germline CDR1 reads LNHDA; CDR2 reads SQIVND (reference sequence).

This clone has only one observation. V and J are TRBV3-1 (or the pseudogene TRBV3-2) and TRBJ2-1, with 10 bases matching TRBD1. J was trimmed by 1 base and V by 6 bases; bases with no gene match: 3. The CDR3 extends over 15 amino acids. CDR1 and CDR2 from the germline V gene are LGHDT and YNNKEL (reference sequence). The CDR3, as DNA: TGTGCCAGCAGTCTGGACAGGGGGTCCTACAATGAGCAGTTCTTC. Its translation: CASSLDRGSYNEQFF.

CDR3: CASSTGTSGYEQYF. CDR3 sequence (DNA): TGCGCCAGCAGCACCGGGACTAGCGGGTACGAGCAGTACTTC. The chain employs TRBV5-1 and TRBJ2-7; the match to TRBD2 covers 12 bases. The junction had 3 bases not matched to a gene; V was cut back by 4 bases and J by 4 bases. This CDR3 has 14 amino acids. CDR1 is SGHRS and CDR2 is YFSETQ in the germline V gene.

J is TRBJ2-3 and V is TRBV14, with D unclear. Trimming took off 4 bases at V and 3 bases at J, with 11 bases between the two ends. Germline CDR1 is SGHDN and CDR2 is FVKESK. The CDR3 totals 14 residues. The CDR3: CASSRFSGTDTQYF. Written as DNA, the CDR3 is TGTGCCAGCAGCCGATTCTCGGGTACAGATACGCAGTATTTT. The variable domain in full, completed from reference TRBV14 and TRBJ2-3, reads EAGVTQFPSHSVIEKGQTVTLRCDPISGHDNLYWYRRVMGKEIKFLLHFVKESKQDESGMPNNRFLAERTGGTYSTLKVQPAELEDSGVYFCASSRFSGTDTQYFGPGTRLTVL.

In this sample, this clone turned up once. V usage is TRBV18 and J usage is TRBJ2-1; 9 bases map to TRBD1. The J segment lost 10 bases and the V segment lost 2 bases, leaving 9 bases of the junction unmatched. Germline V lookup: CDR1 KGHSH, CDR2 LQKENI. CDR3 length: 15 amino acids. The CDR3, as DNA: TGTGCCAGCTCACCATTGGCGACAGGGGGATCCGAGCAGTTCTTC. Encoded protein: CASSPLATGGSEQFF.

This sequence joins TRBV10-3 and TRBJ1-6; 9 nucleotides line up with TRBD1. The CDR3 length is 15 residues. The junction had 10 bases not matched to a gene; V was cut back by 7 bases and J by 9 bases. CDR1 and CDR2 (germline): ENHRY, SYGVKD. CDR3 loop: CAIKPEQGAGSPLHF. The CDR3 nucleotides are TGTGCCATCAAACCGGAACAGGGGGCCGGTTCACCCCTCCACTTT.

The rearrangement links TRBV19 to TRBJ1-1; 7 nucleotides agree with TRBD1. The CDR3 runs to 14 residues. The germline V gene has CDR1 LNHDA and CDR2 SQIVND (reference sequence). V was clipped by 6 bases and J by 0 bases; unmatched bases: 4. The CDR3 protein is CASSIQGLNTEAFF. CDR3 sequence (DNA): TGTGCCAGTAGCATACAGGGGTTGAACACTGAAGCTTTCTTT.

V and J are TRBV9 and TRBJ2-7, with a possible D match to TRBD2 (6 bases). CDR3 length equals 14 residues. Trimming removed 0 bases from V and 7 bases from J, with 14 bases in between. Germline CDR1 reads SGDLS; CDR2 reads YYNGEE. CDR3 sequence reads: CASSVGWGVEEQYF. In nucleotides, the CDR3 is TGTGCCAGCAGCGTAGGGTGGGGGGTCGAGGAGCAGTACTTC.

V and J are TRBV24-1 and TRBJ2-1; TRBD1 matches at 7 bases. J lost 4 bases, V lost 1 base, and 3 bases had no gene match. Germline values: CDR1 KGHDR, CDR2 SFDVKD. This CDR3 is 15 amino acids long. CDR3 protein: CATSDFRGQYNEQFF. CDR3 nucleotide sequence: TGTGCCACCAGTGATTTTCGGGGACAGTACAATGAGCAGTTCTTC.

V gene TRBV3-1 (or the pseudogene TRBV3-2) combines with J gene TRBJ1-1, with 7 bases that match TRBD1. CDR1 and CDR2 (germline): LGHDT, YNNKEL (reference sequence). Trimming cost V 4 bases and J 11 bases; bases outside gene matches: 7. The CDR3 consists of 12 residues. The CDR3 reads CASSLTTGMAFF. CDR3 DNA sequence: TGTGCCAGCAGCCTCACGACAGGGATGGCTTTCTTT.

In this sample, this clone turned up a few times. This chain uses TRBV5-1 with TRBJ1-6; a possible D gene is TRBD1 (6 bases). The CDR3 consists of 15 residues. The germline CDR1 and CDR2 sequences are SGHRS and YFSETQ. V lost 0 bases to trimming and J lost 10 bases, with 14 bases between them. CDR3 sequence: CASSLAQGKNSPLHF. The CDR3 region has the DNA TGCGCCAGCAGCTTGGCCCAGGGGAAGAACTCACCCCTCCACTTT.

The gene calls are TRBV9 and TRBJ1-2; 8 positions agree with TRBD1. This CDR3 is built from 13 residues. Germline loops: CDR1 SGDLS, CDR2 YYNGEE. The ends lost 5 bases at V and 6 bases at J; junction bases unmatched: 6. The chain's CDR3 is CASSGGQGHGYTF. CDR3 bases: TGTGCCAGCAGTGGCGGACAGGGACATGGCTACACCTTC.

DNA of the CDR3: TGTGCCAGCAGCCTCCAGGGAAACACTGAAGCTTTCTTT. This codes for CASSLQGNTEAFF. The chain links TRBV12-3 or TRBV12-4 to TRBJ1-1; D possibly corresponds to TRBD1 (5 bases). V lost 6 bases and J lost 2, with 10 bases in between. The CDR3 covers 13 residues.

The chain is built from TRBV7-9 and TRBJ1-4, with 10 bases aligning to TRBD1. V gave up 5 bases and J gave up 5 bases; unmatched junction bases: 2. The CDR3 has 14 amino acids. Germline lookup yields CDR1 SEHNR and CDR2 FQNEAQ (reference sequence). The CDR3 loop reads CASSRGQGNEKLFF. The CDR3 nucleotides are TGTGCCAGCAGCCGGGGACAGGGGAATGAAAAACTGTTTTTT.

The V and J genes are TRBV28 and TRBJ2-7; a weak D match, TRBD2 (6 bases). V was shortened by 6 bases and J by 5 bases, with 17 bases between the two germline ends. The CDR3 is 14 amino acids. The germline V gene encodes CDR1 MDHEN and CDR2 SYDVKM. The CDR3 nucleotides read TGTGCCAGCAGCCCGAGAGGGAGGTTGGACGAGCAGTACTTC. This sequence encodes CASSPRGRLDEQYF.

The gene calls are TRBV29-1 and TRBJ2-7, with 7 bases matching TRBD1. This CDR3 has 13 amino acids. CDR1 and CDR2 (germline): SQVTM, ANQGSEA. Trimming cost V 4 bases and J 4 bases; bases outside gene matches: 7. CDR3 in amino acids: CSVGPARGYEQYF. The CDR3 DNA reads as TGCAGCGTTGGTCCTGCCAGGGGGTACGAGCAGTACTTC.

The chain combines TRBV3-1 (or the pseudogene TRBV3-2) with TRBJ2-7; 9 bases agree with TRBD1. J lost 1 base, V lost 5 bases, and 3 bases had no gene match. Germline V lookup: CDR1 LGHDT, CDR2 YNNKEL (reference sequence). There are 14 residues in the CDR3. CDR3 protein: CASSLGQGSYEQYF. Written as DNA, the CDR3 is TGTGCCAGCAGCTTGGGACAGGGATCCTACGAGCAGTACTTC.